This T cell receptor (beta chain) was recovered during a study of TIL therapy for anti-PD-1-resistant metastatic lung cancer. About the study: Tumors were harvested before any PD-1/PD-L1 blockade. Tumors carried a median about 1.5 non-synonymous mutations per megabase.

The immunoSEQ assay was v3. Assay: immunoSEQ multiplex PCR; the TCRdb copy retains only in-frame clones and omits some. The repertoire consists of under 20,000 clones, with around 79% occurring once and the leading ten covering under 8%. Germline values: CDR1 LGHDT, CDR2 YNNKEL (reference sequence). This CDR3 is built from 14 residues. V gave up 5 bases and J gave up 1 base, with 10 bases separating them. The time point is: pre-treatment sample, taken before nivolumab and TIL therapy. J is TRBJ2-3 and V is TRBV3-1 (or the pseudogene TRBV3-2); D gene ambiguous. This receptor was obtained from a person aged 25-79 years with non-small cell lung cancer. This specimen was blood, taken at baseline. In nucleotides, the CDR3 is TGTGCCAGCAGCAGCCGCAAGGGCACAGATACGCAGTATTTT. The encoded protein is CASSSRKGTDTQYF.